This entry describes one T cell receptor (beta chain). Its antigen remains unidentified. Using immunoSEQ multiplex PCR, the repertoire was profiled, and TCRdb retains in-frame clones only, with some absent. The sample includes more than 35,000 clones, more than 75% of them seen just once. Germline values: CDR1 LNHDA, CDR2 SQIVND (reference sequence). The ends lost 9 bases at V and 7 bases at J; junction bases unmatched: 9. The CDR3 is made up of 13 amino acids. This entry belongs to a study of PD-L1 blockade in urothelial cancer. Study-wide results and limits: Enhanced expansion of tumor-associated blood clones at 3 weeks characterized durable-benefit patients.

The origin of this receptor is a man aged 70-80 years with urothelial cancer. The input for sequencing was PBMCs, taken around atezolizumab (anti-PD-L1) treatment. V is TRBV19 and J is TRBJ2-1; the match to TRBD2 covers 7 bases. Written as DNA, the CDR3 is TGTGCCAGCCGCGGGGGAGGGCGGAATGAGCAGTTCTTC. The encoded protein is CASRGGGRNEQFF.